The text below deals with one T cell receptor (beta chain). The record originates from a study of blood T cell repertoires in COVID-19. Turning to the study itself: From T cells, B-cell-depleted T cells, or PBMCs came the material, which was cDNA or gDNA.

The ends were cut back, 5 bases at V and 2 bases at J, with 10 bases in the middle. Germline assignment: CDR1 LGHNA and CDR2 YSLEER. The CDR3 spans 15 residues. Method: immunoSEQ multiplex PCR; TCRdb's copy keeps in-frame clones and lacks some. The sample includes some 150,000 clones, 75% to 85% of them seen just once. The gene calls are TRBV4-3 and TRBJ1-6, with D possibly TRBD1 on 5 matching bases. The sequence was obtained from a man aged 60-69 years with acute or convalescent COVID-19. Sequencing input: peripheral blood. CDR3 nucleotide sequence: TGCGCCAGCAGCTCCCTAGGGGCCTATAATTCACCCCTCCACTTT. It is translated as CASSSLGAYNSPLHF.